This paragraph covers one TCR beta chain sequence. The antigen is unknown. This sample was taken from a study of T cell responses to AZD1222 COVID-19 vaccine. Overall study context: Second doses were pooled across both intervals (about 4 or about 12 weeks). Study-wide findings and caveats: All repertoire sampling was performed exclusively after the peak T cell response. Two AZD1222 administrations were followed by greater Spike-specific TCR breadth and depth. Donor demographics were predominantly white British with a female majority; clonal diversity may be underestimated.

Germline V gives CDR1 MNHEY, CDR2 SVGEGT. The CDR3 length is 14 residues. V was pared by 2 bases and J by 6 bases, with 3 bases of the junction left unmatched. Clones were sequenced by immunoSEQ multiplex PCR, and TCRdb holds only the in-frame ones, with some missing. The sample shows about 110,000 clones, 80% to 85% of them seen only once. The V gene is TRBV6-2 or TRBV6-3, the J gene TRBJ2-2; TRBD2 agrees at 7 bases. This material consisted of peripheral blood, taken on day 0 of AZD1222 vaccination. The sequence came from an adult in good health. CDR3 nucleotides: TGTGCCAGCAGTTACGCCAGCGGGGCCGGGGAGCTGTTTTTT. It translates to CASSYASGAGELFF.